Presented here are 17 T cell receptor beta chains from one specimen sequenced in a study of cytomegalovirus exposure and HLA in healthy donors. It was with 60 Vbeta and 13 Jbeta primers that the PCR ran. Data came from immunoSEQ multiplex PCR; TCRdb stores just in-frame clones and leaves some out. The sample has about 200,000 clones; 75% to 85% are singletons. The specimen was PBMCs. These receptors came from a woman between 50 and 59 years old in good health and CMV-seronegative.

The rearrangement links TRBV9 to TRBJ1-5; tentatively, D is TRBD1 (6 bases). Germline V gene sequence: CDR1 SGDLS, CDR2 YYNGEE. Deletions cut 4 bases from V and 5 bases from J, with 16 bases between. The CDR3 contains 15 residues. The CDR3 DNA is TGTGCCAGCAGCTTACAGGGCGCCCGAGATCAGCCCCAGCATTTT. This translates into CASSLQGARDQPQHF.

V gene TRBV18 combines with J gene TRBJ2-1; possible D gene TRBD1, 5 bases. V lost 4 bases and J 0 bases, leaving 13 bases between the germline ends. This CDR3 has 16 residues. Germline V gene sequence: CDR1 KGHSH, CDR2 LQKENI. In DNA, the CDR3 is TGTGCCAGCTCACATCAAGGGGTAATCTCCTACAATGAGCAGTTCTTC. This gives the protein CASSHQGVISYNEQFF.

This clone has only one observation. J is TRBJ1-1 and V is TRBV18; the D is unclear. The CDR3 length is 14 residues. V was trimmed by 1 base and J by 8 bases, leaving 14 bases between them. Germline loops: CDR1 KGHSH, CDR2 LQKENI. CDR3 nucleotide sequence: TGTGCCAGCTCACCACAAGGAGGAGCCCGCGAAGCTTTCTTT. This encodes CASSPQGGAREAFF.

V is TRBV5-4 and J is TRBJ2-3, with D perhaps TRBD1 (6 bases). Germline V lookup: CDR1 SGHNT, CDR2 YYREEE (reference sequence). This CDR3 contains 15 residues. V was cut by 4 bases and J by 0 bases, with 12 bases left in between. CDR3 DNA sequence: TGTGCCAGCAGCGGCCAGGGGTCTAGCACAGATACGCAGTATTTT. Its protein is CASSGQGSSTDTQYF.

The genes are TRBV4-3 and TRBJ1-2, with D unclear. Deletions cut 0 bases from V and 0 bases from J, with 8 bases between. The length of the CDR3 is 15 residues. Germline V gene sequence: CDR1 LGHNA, CDR2 YSLEER. The CDR3, as DNA: TGCGCCAGCAGCCAAGATTTGTCTTCTAACTATGGCTACACCTTC. This encodes CASSQDLSSNYGYTF.

This clone has a handful of counts. This chain joins TRBV7-2 and TRBJ2-5, with 7 bases matching TRBD2. The J call may be in error: the DNA end matches TRBJ2-7 better. This CDR3 has 15 residues. The germline CDR1 and CDR2 sequences are SGHTA and FQGNSA. The DNA for the CDR3 is TGTGCCAGCAGCCCGGCCGGTAGCGGGCCCTACGAGCAGTACTTC. Amino acid sequence: CASSPAGSGPYEQYF.

The V call is TRBV11-2, the J call TRBJ2-3; maybe TRBD2 (6 bases). V lost 3 bases and J lost 5, with 12 bases in between. The CDR3 loop spans 14 amino acids. The germline CDR1 and CDR2 sequences are SGHAT and FQNNGV. CDR3 sequence reads: CASSFDFGGDTQYF. CDR3 DNA sequence: TGTGCCAGCAGCTTCGACTTCGGGGGAGATACGCAGTATTTT.

This chain links TRBV5-6 with TRBJ1-5; no clear D. CDR3 length: 14 residues. V gave up 4 bases and J gave up 3 bases, with 11 bases separating them. Germline CDR1 is SGHDT and CDR2 is YYEEEE. The CDR3 here is CASSLNSPNQPQHF. The CDR3 DNA reads as TGTGCCAGCAGCCTCAACAGTCCCAATCAGCCCCAGCATTTT.

The chain has TRBV7-3 and TRBJ2-7, with D possibly matching TRBD1 (6 bases). The germline gives CDR1 SGHTA, CDR2 FQGTGA. Trimming took off 5 bases at V and 1 base at J, with 9 bases between the two ends. The CDR3 has 13 residues. CDR3 sequence: CASSRRGSYEQYF. The CDR3 nucleotides read TGTGCCAGCAGCCGAAGGGGGTCCTACGAGCAGTACTTC.

The chain recombines TRBV2 with TRBJ1-4; D may be TRBD1 (6 bases). Trimming removed 6 bases from V and 4 bases from J, with 15 bases in between. The V gene's germline CDR1 is SNHLY and CDR2 FYNNEI. This CDR3 is 15 amino acids long. Here the CDR3 reads CASSQQGGGNEKLFF. CDR3 DNA: TGTGCCAGCAGCCAACAGGGCGGGGGTAATGAAAAACTGTTTTTT. Full variable domain (outside the CDR3, taken from reference TRBV2 and TRBJ1-4): EPEVTQTPSHQVTQMGQEVILRCVPISNHLYFYWYRQILGQKVEFLVSFYNNEISEKSEIFDDQFSVERPDGSNFTLKIRSTKLEDSAMYFCASSQQGGGNEKLFFGSGTQLSVL.

To note about this clone: This CDR3 is missing its conserved last phenylalanine or tryptophan, likely due to a read error. The DNA is left out, because the CDR3 cannot be placed on it with certainty; the CDR3 is given as TCRdb lists it. This chain links TRBV28 with TRBJ2-7; the tabulated D call, TRBD1, remains unverified against the DNA. Germline lookup yields CDR1 MDHEN and CDR2 SYDVKM. The length of the CDR3 is 12 amino acids, counting both ends. CDR3 sequence reads: CASSSAVAGPIL.

The chain has TRBV5-1 and TRBJ2-7, with 7 bases that match TRBD2. The junction had 6 bases not matched to a gene; V was cut back by 6 bases and J by 0 bases. The CDR3 has 14 residues. CDR1 and CDR2 (germline): SGHRS, YFSETQ. The CDR3 DNA sequence: TGCGCCAGCACCGGGGGGACCCCCTCCTACGAGCAGTACTTC. Its protein is CASTGGTPSYEQYF.

The chain recombines TRBV7-2 with TRBJ2-1; 12 bases align to TRBD2. Trimming took 5 bases from V and 3 from J; bases not matched to a gene: 2. The CDR3 is 15 residues long. The germline gives CDR1 SGHTA, CDR2 FQGNSA. The CDR3 loop is CASSVGLAGYNEQFF. DNA of the CDR3: TGTGCCAGCAGCGTGGGACTAGCGGGCTACAATGAGCAGTTCTTC.

The chain has TRBV7-9 and TRBJ1-5; D is possibly TRBD1 (5 bases). The CDR3 is made up of 16 amino acids. CDR1 and CDR2 (germline): SEHNR, FQNEAQ (reference sequence). V was trimmed by 4 bases and J by 3 bases, leaving 16 bases between them. CDR3 sequence: CASSSGSAADNQPQHF. The CDR3 DNA sequence: TGTGCCAGCAGCTCAGGGTCCGCGGCAGACAATCAGCCCCAGCATTTT.

The chain combines TRBV7-2 with TRBJ2-7; 8 positions match TRBD1. The V gene end was trimmed by 3 bases and the J gene end by 2 bases; junction bases not matched to a gene: 9. The germline V gene has CDR1 SGHTA and CDR2 FQGNSA. CDR3 length: 16 amino acids. The CDR3 DNA reads TGTGCCAGCAGCTTGGGAGTCGGACAGGGTGCCTACGAGCAGTACTTC. This encodes CASSLGVGQGAYEQYF. The complete variable domain, with remaining parts taken from reference TRBV7-2 and TRBJ2-7, reads GAGVSQSPSNKVTEKGKDVELRCDPISGHTALYWYRQSLGQGLEFLIYFQGNSAPDKSGLPSDRFSAERTGGSVSTLTIQRTQQEDSAVYLCASSLGVGQGAYEQYFGPGTRLTVT.

The V gene is TRBV14, the J gene TRBJ2-2; no reliable D call. CDR1 SGHDN and CDR2 FVKESK come from the germline V gene. The V gene lost 4 bases and the J gene lost 2 bases, with 5 bases spanning the gap. The CDR3 is 13 amino acids. The CDR3 bases are TGTGCCAGCAGCCGACAAAACACCGGGGAGCTGTTTTTT. Protein: CASSRQNTGELFF.

V usage is TRBV18 and J usage is TRBJ2-7; perhaps TRBD1 as D (5 bases). The CDR3 covers 13 residues. Germline-derived CDR1 and CDR2 are KGHSH and LQKENI. The ends were cut back, 3 bases at V and 5 bases at J, with 11 bases in the middle. The CDR3 DNA follows: TGTGCCAGCTCACCCCGGCCAGGGAACGAGCAGTACTTC. It encodes CASSPRPGNEQYF.